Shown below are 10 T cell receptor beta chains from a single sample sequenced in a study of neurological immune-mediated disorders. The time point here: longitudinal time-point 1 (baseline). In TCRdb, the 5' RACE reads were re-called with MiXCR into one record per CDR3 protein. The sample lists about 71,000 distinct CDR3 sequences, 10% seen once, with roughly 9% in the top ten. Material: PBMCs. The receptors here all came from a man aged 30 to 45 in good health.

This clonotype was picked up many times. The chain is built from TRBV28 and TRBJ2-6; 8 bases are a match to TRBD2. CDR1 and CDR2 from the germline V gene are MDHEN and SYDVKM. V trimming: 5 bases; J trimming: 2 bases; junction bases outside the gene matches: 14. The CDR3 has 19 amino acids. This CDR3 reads CASSPPPGSGGAGANVLTF. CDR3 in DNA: TGTGCCAGCAGTCCCCCCCCCGGCAGCGGGGGCGCTGGGGCCAACGTCCTGACTTTC.

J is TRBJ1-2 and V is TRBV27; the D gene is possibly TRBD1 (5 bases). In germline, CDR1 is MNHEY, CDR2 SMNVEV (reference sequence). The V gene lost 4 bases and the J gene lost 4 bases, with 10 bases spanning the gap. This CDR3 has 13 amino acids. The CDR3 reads CASSSFGGYGYTF. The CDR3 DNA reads TGTGCCAGCAGTTCCTTCGGGGGCTATGGCTACACCTTC.

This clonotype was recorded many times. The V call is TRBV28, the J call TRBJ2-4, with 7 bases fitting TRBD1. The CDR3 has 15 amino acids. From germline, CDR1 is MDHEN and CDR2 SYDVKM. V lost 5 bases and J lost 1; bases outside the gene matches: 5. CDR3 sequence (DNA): TGTGCCAGCAGTGACAGGGTGTCGGCCAAAAACATTCAGTACTTC. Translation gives CASSDRVSAKNIQYF.

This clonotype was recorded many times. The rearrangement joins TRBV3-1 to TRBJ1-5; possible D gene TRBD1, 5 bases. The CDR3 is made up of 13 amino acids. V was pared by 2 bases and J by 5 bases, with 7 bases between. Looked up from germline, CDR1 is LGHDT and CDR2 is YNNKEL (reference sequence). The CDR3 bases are TGTGCCAGCAGCCAACGGGGGGATCAGCCCCAGCATTTT. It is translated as CASSQRGDQPQHF.

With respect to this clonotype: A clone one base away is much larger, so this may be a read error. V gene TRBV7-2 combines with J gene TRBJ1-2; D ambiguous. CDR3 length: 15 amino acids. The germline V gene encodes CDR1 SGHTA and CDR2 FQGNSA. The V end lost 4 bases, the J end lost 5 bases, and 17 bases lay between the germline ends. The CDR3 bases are TGTGCCAGCAGCTCAATTACAGTGGGCTGGTATGGCTACACCTTC. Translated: CASSSITVGWYGYTF.

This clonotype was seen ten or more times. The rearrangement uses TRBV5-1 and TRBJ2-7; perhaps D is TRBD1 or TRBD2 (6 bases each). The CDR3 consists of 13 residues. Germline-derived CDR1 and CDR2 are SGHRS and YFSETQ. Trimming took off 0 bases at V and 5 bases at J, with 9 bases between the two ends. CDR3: CASSLGGADEQYF. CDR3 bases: TGCGCCAGCAGCTTGGGGGGGGCTGACGAGCAGTACTTC.

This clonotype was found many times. The CDR3 region has the DNA TGCAGTGTTGTAGCGGCGTACACCGGGGAGCTGTTTTTT. The encoded protein is CSVVAAYTGELFF. This chain connects TRBV20-1 to TRBJ2-2, with D tentatively TRBD2 (6 bases). Germline V lookup: CDR1 DFQATT, CDR2 SNEGSKA (reference sequence). This CDR3 region has 13 residues. The V gene lost 7 bases and the J gene lost 3 bases, with 12 bases spanning the gap.

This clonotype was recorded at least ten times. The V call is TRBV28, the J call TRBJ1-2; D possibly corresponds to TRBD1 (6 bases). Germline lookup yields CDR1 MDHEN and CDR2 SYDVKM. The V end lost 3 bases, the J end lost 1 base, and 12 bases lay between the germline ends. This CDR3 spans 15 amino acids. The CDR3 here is CASSLGGPLNYGYTF. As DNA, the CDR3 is TGTGCCAGCAGTTTGGGGGGCCCGCTTAACTATGGCTACACCTTC.

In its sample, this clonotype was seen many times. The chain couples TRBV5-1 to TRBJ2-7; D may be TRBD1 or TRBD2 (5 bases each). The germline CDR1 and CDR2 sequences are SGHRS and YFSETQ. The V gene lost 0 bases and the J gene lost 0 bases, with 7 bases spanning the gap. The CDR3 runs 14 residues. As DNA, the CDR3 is TGCGCCAGCAGCTTGGCAGGGAGCTCCTACGAGCAGTACTTC. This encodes CASSLAGSSYEQYF.

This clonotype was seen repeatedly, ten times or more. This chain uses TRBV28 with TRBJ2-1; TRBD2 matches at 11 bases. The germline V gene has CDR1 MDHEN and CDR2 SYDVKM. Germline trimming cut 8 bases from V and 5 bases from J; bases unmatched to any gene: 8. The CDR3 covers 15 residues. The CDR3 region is CASSLAGGQDNEQFF. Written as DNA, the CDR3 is TGTGCCAGCTCCTTAGCGGGAGGGCAGGACAATGAGCAGTTCTTC.